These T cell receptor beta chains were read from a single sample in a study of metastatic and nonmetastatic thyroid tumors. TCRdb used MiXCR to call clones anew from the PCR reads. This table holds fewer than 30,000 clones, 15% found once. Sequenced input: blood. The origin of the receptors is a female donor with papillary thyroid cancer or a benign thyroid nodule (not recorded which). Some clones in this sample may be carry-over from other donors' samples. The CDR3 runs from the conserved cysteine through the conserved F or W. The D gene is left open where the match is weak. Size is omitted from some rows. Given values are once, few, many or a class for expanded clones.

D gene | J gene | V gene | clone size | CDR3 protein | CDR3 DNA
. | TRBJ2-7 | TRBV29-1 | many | CSVASGSLYF | .
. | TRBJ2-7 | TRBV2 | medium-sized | CASSEEDTYEQYF | TGTGCCAGCAGTGAGGAGGACACCTACGAGCAGTACTTC
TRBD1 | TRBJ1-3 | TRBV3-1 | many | CASSPNGQGLFSGNTIYF | TGTGCCAGCAGCCCGAACGGACAGGGGCTTTTCTCTGGAAACACCATATATTTT
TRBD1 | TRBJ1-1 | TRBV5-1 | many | CASSPGQGLNTEAFF | TGCGCCAGCAGCCCTGGACAGGGATTGAACACTGAAGCTTTCTTT
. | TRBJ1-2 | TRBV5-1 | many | CASSLGGKNYGYTF | TGCGCCAGCAGCTTGGGAGGGAAGAACTATGGCTACACCTTC
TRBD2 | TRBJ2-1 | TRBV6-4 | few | CASSETTSGSLRNEQFF | TGTGCCAGCAGTGAAACGACTAGCGGGAGTCTTCGGAATGAGCAGTTCTTC
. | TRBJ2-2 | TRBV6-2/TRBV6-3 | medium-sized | CASSYDVGELFF | TGTGCCAGCAGTTACGACGTTGGGGAGCTGTTTTTT
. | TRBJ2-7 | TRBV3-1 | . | CASQSAYEQYF | TGTGCCAGCCAGTCAGCCTACGAGCAGTACTTC
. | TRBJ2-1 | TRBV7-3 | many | CASSPDVNNEQFF | TGTGCCAGCAGCCCCGACGTGAACAATGAGCAGTTCTTC
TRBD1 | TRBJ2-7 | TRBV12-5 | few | CASGRTGHNEQYF | TGTGCTAGTGGGAGGACAGGGCACAACGAGCAGTACTTC
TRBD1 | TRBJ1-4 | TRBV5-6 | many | CASSSLRTGHEEKLFF | TGTGCCAGCAGCTCCCTCCGGACAGGGCATGAGGAAAAACTGTTTTTT
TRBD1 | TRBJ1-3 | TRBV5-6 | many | CASSLRQGGNTIYF | TGTGCCAGCAGCTTAAGACAGGGTGGAAACACCATATATTTT
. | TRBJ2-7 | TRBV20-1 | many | CSARVGSSYEQYF | TGCAGTGCTAGAGTCGGCAGTTCCTACGAGCAGTACTTC
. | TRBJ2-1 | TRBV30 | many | CAWSLSGEQFF | TGTGCCTGGAGTTTATCGGGGGAGCAGTTCTTC
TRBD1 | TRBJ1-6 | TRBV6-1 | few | CASTLPGQGTSPLHF | TGTGCCAGCACCCTACCAGGACAGGGGACCTCACCCCTCCACTTT
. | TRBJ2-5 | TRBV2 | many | CASSEGETQYF | TGTGCCAGCAGTGAAGGAGAGACCCAGTACTTC
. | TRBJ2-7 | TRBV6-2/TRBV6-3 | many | CASIARGTGRYEQYF | TGTGCCAGCATCGCACGCGGGACTGGTCGCTACGAGCAGTACTTC
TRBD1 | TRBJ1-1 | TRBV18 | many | CASSDTGEAGTEAFF | TGTGCCAGCTCAGACACAGGGGAAGCGGGAACTGAAGCTTTCTTT
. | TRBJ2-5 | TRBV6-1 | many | CASSPGGGTQYF | TGTGCCAGCAGCCCAGGGGGGGGGACCCAGTACTTC
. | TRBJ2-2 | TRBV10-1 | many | CASSLGGNTGELFF | TGCGCCAGCAGTCTGGGTGGGAACACCGGGGAGCTGTTTTTT
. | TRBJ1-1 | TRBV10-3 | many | CAIRGRDGGNTEAFF | TGTGCCATCAGAGGGAGGGACGGAGGGAACACTGAAGCTTTCTTT
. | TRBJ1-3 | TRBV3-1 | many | CASSQGHGNTIYF | TGTGCCAGCAGCCAAGGCCACGGAAACACCATATATTTT
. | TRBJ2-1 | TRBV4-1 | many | CASSPERTRNNEQFF | TGCGCCAGCAGCCCTGAAAGGACCCGTAACAATGAGCAGTTCTTC
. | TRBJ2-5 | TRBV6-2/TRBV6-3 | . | CASSSFTRTQETQYF | TGTGCCAGCAGTTCGTTTACAAGAACCCAAGAGACCCAGTACTTC
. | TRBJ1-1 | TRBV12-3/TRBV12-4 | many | CASRQAGRTEAFF | TGTGCCAGCAGACAGGCAGGGCGCACTGAAGCTTTCTTT
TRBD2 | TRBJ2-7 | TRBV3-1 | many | CASSQDCGSRPYEQYF | TGTGCCAGCAGCCAAGATTGCGGGAGCCGCCCCTACGAGCAGTACTTC
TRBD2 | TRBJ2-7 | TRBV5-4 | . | CASSGASGGRHYEQYF | TGTGCCAGCAGCGGGGCTAGCGGTGGACGCCACTACGAGCAGTACTTC
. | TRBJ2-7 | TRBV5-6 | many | CASSLEGPILNEQYF | TGTGCCAGCAGCTTGGAGGGACCGATCCTCAACGAGCAGTACTTC
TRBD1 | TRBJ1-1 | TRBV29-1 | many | CSVSGTANTEAFF | TGCAGCGTCTCCGGGACAGCGAACACTGAAGCTTTCTTT
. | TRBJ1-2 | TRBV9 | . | CASSVGAIGGYTF | TGTGCCAGCAGCGTAGGGGCTATTGGTGGCTACACCTTC
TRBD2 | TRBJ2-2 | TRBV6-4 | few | CARSDSSGRGELFF | TGTGCCAGAAGTGACTCTAGCGGGAGAGGGGAGCTGTTTTTT
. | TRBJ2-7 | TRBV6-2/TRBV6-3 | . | CASIPEGPLPYEQYF | TGTGCCAGCATCCCTGAGGGTCCCTTACCCTACGAGCAGTACTTC
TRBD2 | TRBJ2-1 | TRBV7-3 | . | CASSPLAGGSSYNEQFF | TGTGCCAGCAGCCCTCTAGCGGGAGGGTCCTCCTACAATGAGCAGTTCTTC
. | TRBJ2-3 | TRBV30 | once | CAWILGATDTQYF | TGTGCCTGGATCTTGGGAGCAACAGATACGCAGTATTTT
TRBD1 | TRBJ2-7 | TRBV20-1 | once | CRVSGQGRDEQYF | TGCAGGGTCAGCGGACAGGGCAGAGACGAGCAGTACTTC
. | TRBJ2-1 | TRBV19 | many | CASSSGITLYYNEQFF | TGTGCCAGTAGTAGCGGGATAACCCTTTACTACAATGAGCAGTTCTTC
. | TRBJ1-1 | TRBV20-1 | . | CSARQGNTEAFF | TGCAGTGCTAGGCAGGGGAACACTGAAGCTTTCTTT
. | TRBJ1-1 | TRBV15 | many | CATSSGGRTEAFF | TGTGCCACCAGCAGCGGGGGTCGCACTGAAGCTTTCTTT
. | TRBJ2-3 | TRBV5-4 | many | CASSTGAGPTDTQYF | TGTGCCAGCAGCACTGGCGCGGGGCCCACAGACACGCAGTATTTT
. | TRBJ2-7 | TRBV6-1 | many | CASSSGGSYEQYF | TGTGCCAGCAGTTCCGGGGGCTCCTACGAGCAGTACTTC
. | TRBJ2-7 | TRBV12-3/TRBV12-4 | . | CASSPGGAYEQYF | TGTGCCAGCAGCCCAGGGGGGGCCTACGAGCAGTACTTC
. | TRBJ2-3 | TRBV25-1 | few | CAISVPGHEGENTQYF | TGTGCCATCAGTGTCCCCGGACATGAGGGGGAGAATACGCAGTATTTT
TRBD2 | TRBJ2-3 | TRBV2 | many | CASSESILAGMPDTQYF | TGTGCCAGCAGTGAATCGATCCTAGCGGGAATGCCAGATACGCAGTATTTT
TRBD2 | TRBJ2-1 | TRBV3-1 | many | CASSLREGYNEQFF | TGTGCCAGCAGCCTCAGGGAGGGGTACAATGAGCAGTTCTTC
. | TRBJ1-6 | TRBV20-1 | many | CSAETTGVRSPLHF | TGCAGTGCCGAAACGACGGGGGTCAGGTCACCCCTCCACTTT
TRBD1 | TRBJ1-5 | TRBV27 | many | CASSRQGVGQPQHF | TGTGCCAGCAGCCGACAGGGGGTCGGCCAGCCCCAGCATTTT
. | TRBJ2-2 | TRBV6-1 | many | CASSEEVKAGELFF | TGTGCCAGCAGTGAAGAAGTTAAAGCCGGGGAGCTGTTTTTT
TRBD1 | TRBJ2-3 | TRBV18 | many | CASSPIKGQGTDTQYF | TGTGCCAGCTCACCAATTAAGGGACAGGGCACAGATACGCAGTATTTT
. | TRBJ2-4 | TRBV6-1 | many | CASSFDREGIQYF | TGTGCCAGCAGCTTCGACAGGGAGGGGATTCAGTACTTC
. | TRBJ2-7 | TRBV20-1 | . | CSALTSASTYDQYF | TGCAGTGCGTTGACCAGCGCGAGCACCTACGATCAGTACTTC
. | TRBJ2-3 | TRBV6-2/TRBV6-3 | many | CASSYFRDIGTDTQYF | TGTGCCAGCAGTTACTTTAGGGACATAGGCACAGATACGCAGTATTTT
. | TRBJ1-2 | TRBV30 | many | CAWNQGRRVYGYTF | TGTGCCTGGAATCAGGGCAGGAGGGTCTATGGCTACACCTTC
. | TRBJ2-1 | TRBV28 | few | CASSLYGGDSKGNEQFF | TGTGCCAGCAGTTTATACGGAGGGGACTCAAAGGGGAATGAGCAGTTCTTC
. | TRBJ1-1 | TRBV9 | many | CASSGAGATKVTEAFF | TGTGCCAGCAGCGGGGCAGGGGCGACTAAGGTCACTGAAGCTTTCTTT
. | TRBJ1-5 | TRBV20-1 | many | CSATDGGEPQHF | TGCAGTGCCACGGACGGCGGGGAGCCCCAGCATTTT
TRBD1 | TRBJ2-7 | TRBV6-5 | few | CVSSYRTGICYEQYF | TGTGTCAGCAGTTACCGGACAGGGATTTGCTACGAGCAGTACTTC
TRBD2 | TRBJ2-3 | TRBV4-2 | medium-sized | CASSQGLLAGGTDTQYF | TGTGCCAGCAGCCAAGGTCTGCTAGCGGGGGGCACAGATACGCAGTATTTT